The rows below give T cell receptor beta chains drawn from one sample of a study of CD8 T cells in Susac syndrome. TCRdb ran MiXCR on the immunoSEQ multiplex PCR reads and lists one entry per CDR3 protein. The sample has about 120,000 distinct CDR3 sequences, roughly 94% seen once. The sequencing input was CD4+ T cells from PBMCs. These receptors came from a human donor in good health. Each CDR3 is given with its conserved first and last residue. The D gene is left open where the match is weak. Clone size is given for some rows only: seen once, a few or many times, or a class if the clone is expanded.

abundance | j_gene | d_gene | v_gene | CDR3aa | CDR3nt
. | TRBJ1-5 | TRBD1 | TRBV28 | CASRNGQGQEPQHF | TGTGCCAGCAGAAACGGACAGGGCCAGGAACCCCAGCATTTT
. | TRBJ2-1 | . | TRBV12-3/TRBV12-4 | CASGYNEQFF | TGTGCCAGCGGGTACAATGAGCAGTTCTTC
once | TRBJ2-2 | . | TRBV12-3/TRBV12-4 | CASRPLRTLNTGELFF | TGTGCCAGCAGGCCCCTTAGGACACTTAACACCGGGGAGCTGTTTTTT
. | TRBJ2-2 | . | TRBV12-3/TRBV12-4 | CASRSKEHTGELFF | TGTGCCAGCAGATCTAAAGAGCACACCGGGGAGCTGTTTTTT
. | TRBJ2-7 | . | TRBV9 | CASSVGPISYEQYF | TGTGCCAGCAGCGTGGGCCCGATTTCCTACGAGCAGTACTTC
. | TRBJ2-7 | . | TRBV28 | CASRLMAGEQYF | TGTGCCAGCAGACTAATGGCCGGAGAGCAGTACTTC
. | TRBJ2-1 | TRBD2 | TRBV12-3/TRBV12-4 | CASTGTSGSYNEQFF | TGTGCCAGCACCGGGACTAGCGGCTCCTACAATGAGCAGTTCTTC
once | TRBJ1-5 | . | TRBV6-1 | CASTPDGNQPQHF | TGTGCCAGCACACCCGATGGCAATCAGCCCCAGCATTTT
. | TRBJ1-6 | . | TRBV5-6 | CASSLIRRVTSPLHF | TGTGCCAGCAGCTTGATACGCAGGGTGACTTCACCCCTCCACTTT
. | TRBJ2-1 | . | TRBV12-3/TRBV12-4 | CASSGWTTHKSEQFF | TGTGCCAGCAGCGGCTGGACTACCCACAAGTCGGAGCAGTTCTTC
. | TRBJ1-5 | TRBD1 | TRBV5-6 | CASSLLLGGGGQPQHF | TGTGCCAGCAGCTTGCTACTAGGAGGGGGCGGTCAGCCCCAGCATTTT
. | TRBJ1-5 | . | TRBV30 | CAWSFGGDQPQHF | TGTGCCTGGAGTTTTGGGGGCGATCAGCCCCAGCATTTT
. | TRBJ1-6 | . | TRBV20-1 | CSASPLHF | TGCAGTGCTAGTCCCCTCCACTTT
. | TRBJ2-5 | TRBD2 | TRBV7-9 | CASSYSGRTQETQYF | TGTGCCAGCAGCTATAGCGGGAGGACGCAAGAGACCCAGTACTTC
. | TRBJ2-7 | . | TRBV6-6 | CASSSSHSSYEQYF | TGTGCCAGCAGTTCAAGCCATAGCTCCTACGAGCAGTACTTC
. | TRBJ2-2 | . | TRBV5-1 | CASSMTGTGELFF | TGCGCCAGCAGCATGACTGGCACCGGGGAGCTGTTTTTT
. | TRBJ2-7 | TRBD1 | TRBV6-5 | CASSPRGTGNYEQYF | TGTGCCAGCAGCCCGAGGGGGACAGGGAACTACGAGCAGTACTTC
. | TRBJ2-3 | TRBD2 | TRBV4-3 | CASSKGLAGDTQYF | TGCGCCAGCAGCAAGGGACTAGCGGGAGATACGCAGTATTTT
few | TRBJ2-7 | . | TRBV7-2 | CASSAGTPPYEQYF | TGTGCCAGCAGCGCCGGGACACCCCCCTACGAGCAGTACTTC
. | TRBJ1-3 | . | TRBV7-9 | CASSFLMDSSGNTIYF | TGTGCCAGCAGCTTCCTCATGGATAGCTCTGGAAACACCATATATTTT
. | TRBJ2-5 | TRBD1 | TRBV5-1 | CASSMIGQGQETQYF | TGCGCCAGCAGCATGATAGGACAGGGCCAAGAGACCCAGTACTTC
once | TRBJ1-2 | . | TRBV28 | CASSVYQDGYTF | TGTGCCAGCTCAGTTTATCAGGACGGCTACACCTTC
. | TRBJ1-1 | TRBD1 | TRBV3-1 | CASSHNDRANTEAFF | TGTGCCAGCAGCCATAACGACAGGGCGAACACTGAAGCTTTCTTT
. | TRBJ2-5 | . | TRBV19 | CASSMRLLQETQYF | TGTGCCAGTAGTATGCGGCTACTCCAAGAGACCCAGTACTTC
. | TRBJ2-1 | TRBD1 | TRBV18 | CASSPRGDRVGGGSYNEQFF | TGTGCCAGCTCACCACGGGGCGACAGGGTAGGAGGAGGCTCCTACAATGAGCAGTTCTTC
. | TRBJ2-2 | . | TRBV2 | CASGPTGELFF | TGTGCCAGCGGTCCCACCGGGGAGCTGTTTTTT
. | TRBJ1-1 | . | TRBV13 | CASRTQVNTEAFF | TGTGCCAGCAGGACTCAGGTGAACACTGAAGCTTTCTTT
. | TRBJ2-2 | . | TRBV3-1 | CASSLRSGSTGELFF | TGTGCCAGCAGCCTCAGATCGGGATCCACCGGGGAGCTGTTTTTT
once | TRBJ1-5 | . | TRBV7-8 | CASSLEGYSNQPQHF | TGTGCCAGCAGCTTAGAGGGTTATAGCAATCAGCCCCAGCATTTT
. | TRBJ1-2 | TRBD1 | TRBV3-1 | CASSRQGPNYGYTF | TGTGCCAGCAGCCGACAGGGTCCTAACTATGGCTACACCTTC
. | TRBJ2-7 | . | TRBV4-2 | CASSQEFLVHYEQYF | TGTGCCAGCAGCCAAGAGTTCCTTGTACACTACGAGCAGTACTTC
. | TRBJ2-2 | TRBD2 | TRBV7-3 | CASSPGTSGGSGTGELFF | TGTGCCAGCAGCCCCGGGACTAGCGGAGGGAGTGGGACCGGGGAGCTGTTTTTT
. | TRBJ2-7 | TRBD1 | TRBV20-1 | CSARVTGAVRQYF | TGCAGTGCTAGAGTTACAGGGGCGGTTAGACAGTACTTC
. | TRBJ2-5 | . | TRBV5-1 | CASSPEGVRETQYF | TGCGCCAGCAGCCCGGAAGGGGTTAGGGAGACCCAGTACTTC
. | TRBJ2-2 | . | TRBV4-2 | CASSQMGGTGTGELFF | TGTGCCAGCAGCCAAATGGGGGGGACAGGCACCGGGGAGCTGTTTTTT
. | TRBJ2-6 | . | TRBV30 | CAWSAPGNSGANVLTF | TGTGCCTGGAGTGCGCCCGGGAACTCTGGGGCCAACGTCCTGACTTTC
. | TRBJ1-1 | . | TRBV18 | CASSPFGTEAFF | TGTGCCAGCTCACCATTCGGCACTGAAGCTTTCTTT
. | TRBJ2-1 | TRBD2 | TRBV12-3/TRBV12-4 | CASSSGTSGEQFF | TGTGCCAGCAGTTCCGGGACTAGCGGAGAGCAGTTCTTC